This T cell receptor (beta chain) derives from a study of blood T cell repertoires in COVID-19. In the study overall: Samples taken during acute and convalescent COVID-19 were collected in the United States, Italy and Spain.

The data were produced by immunoSEQ multiplex PCR, yet TCRdb's version contains in-frame clones alone and is incomplete. The data contain about 240,000 clones, around 86% of them singletons. Material for sequencing was peripheral blood. The TCR sequence derives from a woman between 65 and 79 years old with active or convalescent COVID-19.

In DNA form, the CDR3 reads TGTGCCAGCAGGGCGGGCGGGGTGGATGGCTACACCTTC. This translates into CASRAGGVDGYTF. The V call is TRBV6-5, the J call TRBJ1-2; D uncertain. With 6 bases removed from V and 6 bases from J, the gap between germline ends came to 14 bases. This CDR3 has 13 residues. Germline values: CDR1 MNHEY, CDR2 SVGAGI.